The clone carrying this T cell receptor (beta chain) was seen only a few times. What it recognizes is unknown. The sample comes from a study of beta chain features in type 1 diabetes. Study results and limitations: Patients with Type 1 diabetes showed moderately but significantly shorter TCRB CDR3s in all four CD4+ subsets.

Reverse transcribing all isolated RNA meant expressed TCRB transcripts were sequenced. TCRdb's table, derived via immunoSEQ multiplex PCR, lists solely in-frame clones and lacks some. The table shows around 150,000 clones, with 10% occurring only once. The ends were cut back, 0 bases at V and 7 bases at J, with 17 bases in the middle. The CDR3 runs 15 residues. The germline V gene encodes CDR1 SGHRS and CDR2 YFSETQ. Specimen: central memory CD4+ T cells from blood. The source of this sequence is a man in his thirties or forties with type 1 diabetes. J is TRBJ2-7 and V is TRBV5-1, with D perhaps matching TRBD2 (7 bases). Written as DNA, the CDR3 is TGCGCCAGCAGCTTGGTAACAACCGAGGGGGGGGAGCAGTACTTC. As protein: CASSLVTTEGGEQYF.